This TCR beta chain was captured in a study of technical replicates of blood from a handful of donors. Using immunoSEQ multiplex PCR, the repertoire was profiled, and TCRdb retains in-frame clones only, with some absent. Here the sample spans some 70,000 clones, about 91% being singletons. Trimming took off 4 bases at V and 0 bases at J, with 10 bases between the two ends. CDR1 SGHNT and CDR2 YYREEE come from the germline V gene (reference sequence). The CDR3 runs to 15 residues. This chain connects TRBV5-4 to TRBJ2-2, with D possibly being TRBD1 (6 bases). The receptor's source is a human donor in good health. Specimen: T cells isolated from PBMCs. This chain's CDR3 is CASSRQVANTGELFF. CDR3 nucleotides: TGTGCCAGCAGCCGACAGGTCGCGAACACCGGGGAGCTGTTTTTT.